The T cell receptor beta chain described here comes from a study of response to subunit inactivated influenza vaccine. Study conclusions and caveats: Seasonal influenza vaccination, on each occasion, was suggested by the authors to recruit few new T cells.

Each CDR3 protein gets one entry after TCRdb re-called the RT-PCR reads with MiXCR. The sample has fewer than 750,000 distinct CDR3 sequences, roughly 15% seen once; the top ten hold 8.5% to 14%. Notes on this clonotype: Its antigen is as yet unknown.

The CDR3 extends over 15 amino acids. J was trimmed by 2 bases and V by 5 bases; bases with no gene match: 6. The germline gives CDR1 MNHNS, CDR2 SASEGT. This TCR derives from a man over 45 who received an inactivated influenza vaccine. V is TRBV6-1 and J is TRBJ1-2; 9 bases are a match to TRBD1. This material consisted of PBMCs from blood, taken 11 to 12 days after vaccination. The CDR3 loop is CASSLRDRENYGYTF. CDR3 DNA: TGTGCCAGCAGTCTCCGGGACAGGGAAAACTATGGCTACACCTTC.